This entry describes one TCR beta chain. Its target antigen remains unknown. No per-base quality is available; no much larger clone lies one base away. TCRbeta CDR3 regions were sequenced with the immunoSEQ Assay. After extraction, genomic DNA underwent amplification by bias-controlled multiplex PCR, followed by high-throughput sequencing. As for how the authors treated the data: To quantify the absolute abundance of each unique TCRbeta CDR3 region, sequences were collapsed and filtered. T cell fraction was estimated by normalization of TCRbeta template counts to usable DNA, with usable DNA being measured through amplification of reference genes present in all nucleated cells. Repertoire TCRs were annotated as SARS-CoV-2-specific when V gene, CDR3 amino acid sequence and J gene were exactly matched to a known reactive TCR set. The reference SARS-CoV-2 TCR set was derived from MIRA and filtered for enrichment in COVID-19-positive ImmuneCODE repertoires, a step that removed public or cross-reactive TCRs. Based on the MIRA antigens, annotated TCRs were further analysed at the level of specific ORF or position within ORF. Breadth was defined as annotated unique rearrangements over total unique productive rearrangements; depth was the summed frequency of those rearrangements. Two-sided Wilcoxon rank-sum tests were used to compare TCR breadth between groups. This is the immuneACCESS table as TCRdb keeps it, with only in-frame sequences that have V and J called. A part of the clones is gone; compared with another copy, unresolved V genes explain less than half, and the rest is unexplained. That table gives V, J and clone size, and the DNA gave D and trimming. The sample profile shows 300,000 to 350,000 clones; about 87% of them were found once. The ten largest clones represent roughly 6% of the sample.

This specimen belongs to a study of Ad26.COV2.S vaccination and SARS-CoV-2 variants (dated by TCRdb to about 2021). Concerning the study at large: Donors in the vaccine arm were drawn from COV1001, a multicentre, randomized, double-blind, placebo-controlled phase I-IIa trial testing Ad26.COV2.S in healthy adults. Trial participants were randomized into five groups of five, in which low-dose or high-dose Ad26.COV2.S was given once or twice, or placebo was given on both occasions. Ad26.COV2.S was given intramuscularly at 5x10^10 or 1x10^11 viral particles, as a single shot or as two shots 56 days apart. Investigators did not know the trial group allocation while performing experiments and assessing outcomes. Sequencing of the TCRbeta repertoire served to evaluate the specificity and breadth of SARS-CoV-2-reactive T cell receptors following Ad26.COV2.S vaccination. The TCR-sequenced set comprised about 32 samples: roughly 19 Ad26.COV2.S vaccine recipients, 5 placebo recipients and 8 SARS-CoV-2 convalescent individuals.

The label giving this sample's treatment or condition can be read as: 15 to 20 received Ad26.COV2.S at low or high dose, single or two shots; 5 received placebo; per-sample allocation not given. For vaccine and placebo recipients, repertoires were sequenced using samples collected on day 63 after the first injection. Between 29 July and 7 August 2020, Cohort 1b enrolled approximately 26 adults aged 18-55 years at one site in Boston, USA. As a vaccine, Ad26.COV2.S was a replication-incompetent adenovirus type 26 vector that expressed a prefusion-stabilized SARS-CoV-2 spike protein derived from the original Wuhan strain. Here is what the overall study found, with its caveats: Vaccine and placebo recipients had similar non-spike TCR breadth, a finding consistent with the vaccine containing only spike. Substantial breadth of spike-specific CD8+ and CD4+ T cell responses was reported after vaccination. Spike-specific TCR breadth was higher in Ad26.COV2.S recipients than in placebo recipients (P = 0.0014). Comparing responses between vaccine doses or regimens was not something the study was powered to do. It was noted by the authors that total T cell responses may have been underestimated by the TCR breadth and depth analyses.

Trimming takes 4 bases off V and 4 bases off J; junction bases not matched to a gene: 6. The CDR3 goes from the cysteine to the phenylalanine over 16 residues. Only the CDR3 DNA stays, 48 bases, in frame from base 1. The germline V gene supplies CDR1 KGHSH and CDR2 LQKENI. This sequence was found in a person between 18 and 60 years old who received the Ad26.COV2.S COVID-19 vaccine or a placebo. Here the sequenced sample was peripheral blood, taken in a trial of Ad26.COV2.S vaccine versus placebo. The sequence joins TRBV18 to TRBJ1-4, with TRBD1 identical over 10 junction bases. CDR3 region: CASSRQGTGDNEKLFF. The DNA sequence is TGTGCCAGCTCACGACAAGGGACAGGGGATAATGAAAAACTGTTTTTT.